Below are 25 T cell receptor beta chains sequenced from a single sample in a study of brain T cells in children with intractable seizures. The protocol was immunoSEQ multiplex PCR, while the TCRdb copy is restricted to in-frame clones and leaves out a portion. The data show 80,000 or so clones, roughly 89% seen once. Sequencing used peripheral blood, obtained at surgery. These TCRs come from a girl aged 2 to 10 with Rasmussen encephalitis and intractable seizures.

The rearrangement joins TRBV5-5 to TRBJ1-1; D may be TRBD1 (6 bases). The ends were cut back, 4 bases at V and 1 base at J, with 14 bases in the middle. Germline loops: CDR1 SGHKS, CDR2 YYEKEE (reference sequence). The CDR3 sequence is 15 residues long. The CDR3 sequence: CASSTQGEGNTEAFF. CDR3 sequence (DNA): TGTGCCAGCAGCACACAGGGAGAGGGGAACACTGAAGCTTTCTTT. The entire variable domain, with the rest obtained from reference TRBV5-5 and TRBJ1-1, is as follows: DAGVTQSPTHLIKTRGQQVTLRCSPISGHKSVSWYQQVLGQGPQFIFQYYEKEERGRGNFPDRFSARQFPNYSSELNVNALLLGDSALYLCASSTQGEGNTEAFFGQGTRLTVV.

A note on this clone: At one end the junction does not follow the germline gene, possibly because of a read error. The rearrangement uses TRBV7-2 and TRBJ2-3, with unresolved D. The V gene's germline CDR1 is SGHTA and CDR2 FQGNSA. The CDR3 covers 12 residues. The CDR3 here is CASSLAPDPQYF. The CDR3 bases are TGTGCCAGCAGCTTAGCGCCAGATCCGCAGTATTTT.

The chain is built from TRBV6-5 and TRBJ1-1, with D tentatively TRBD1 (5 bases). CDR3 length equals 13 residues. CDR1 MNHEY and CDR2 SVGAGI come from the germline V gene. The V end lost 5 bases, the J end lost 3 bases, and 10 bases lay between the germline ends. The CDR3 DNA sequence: TGTGCCAGCAGTCCCCAGGGATACACTGAAGCTTTCTTT. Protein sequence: CASSPQGYTEAFF.

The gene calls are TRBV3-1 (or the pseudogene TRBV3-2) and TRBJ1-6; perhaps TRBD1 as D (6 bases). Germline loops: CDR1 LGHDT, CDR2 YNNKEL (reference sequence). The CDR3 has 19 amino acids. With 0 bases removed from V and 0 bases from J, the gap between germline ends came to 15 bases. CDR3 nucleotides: TGTGCCAGCAGCCAAGAAATGAGGACCAGGGGCTCCTATAATTCACCCCTCCACTTT. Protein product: CASSQEMRTRGSYNSPLHF.

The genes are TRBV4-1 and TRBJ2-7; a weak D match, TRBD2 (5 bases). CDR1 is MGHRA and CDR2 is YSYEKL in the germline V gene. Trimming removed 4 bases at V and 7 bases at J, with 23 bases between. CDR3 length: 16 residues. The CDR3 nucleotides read TGCGCCAGCAGCCCAAGGATCACGGATCCTCGGGGTGAGCAGTACTTC. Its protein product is CASSPRITDPRGEQYF.

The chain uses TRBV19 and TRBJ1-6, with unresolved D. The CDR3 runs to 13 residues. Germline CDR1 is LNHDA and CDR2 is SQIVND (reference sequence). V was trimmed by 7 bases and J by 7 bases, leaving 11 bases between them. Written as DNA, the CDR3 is TGTGCCAGTACGGCCAGGTCCAATTCACCCCTCCACTTT. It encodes CASTARSNSPLHF.

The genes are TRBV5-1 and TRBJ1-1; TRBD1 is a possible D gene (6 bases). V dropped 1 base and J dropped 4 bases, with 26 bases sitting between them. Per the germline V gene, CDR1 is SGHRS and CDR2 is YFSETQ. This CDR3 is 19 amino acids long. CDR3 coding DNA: TGCGCCAGCAGCTTGATCGGCCAGGGAGGGGGAAAGGGGTTCACTGAAGCTTTCTTT. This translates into CASSLIGQGGGKGFTEAFF.

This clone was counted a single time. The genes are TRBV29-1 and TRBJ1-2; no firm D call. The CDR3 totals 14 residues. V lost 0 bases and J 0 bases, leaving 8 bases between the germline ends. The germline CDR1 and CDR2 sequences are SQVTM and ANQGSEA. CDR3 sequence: CSVEDPSSNYGYTF. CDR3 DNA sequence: TGCAGCGTTGAAGACCCCAGTTCTAACTATGGCTACACCTTC.

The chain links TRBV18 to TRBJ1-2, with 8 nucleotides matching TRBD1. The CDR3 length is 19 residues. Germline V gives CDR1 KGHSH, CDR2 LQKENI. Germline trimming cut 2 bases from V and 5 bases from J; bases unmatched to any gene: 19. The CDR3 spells CASSPLPSGTGGFGYGYTF. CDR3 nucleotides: TGTGCCAGCTCACCATTACCATCCGGGACAGGCGGGTTCGGGTATGGCTACACCTTC.

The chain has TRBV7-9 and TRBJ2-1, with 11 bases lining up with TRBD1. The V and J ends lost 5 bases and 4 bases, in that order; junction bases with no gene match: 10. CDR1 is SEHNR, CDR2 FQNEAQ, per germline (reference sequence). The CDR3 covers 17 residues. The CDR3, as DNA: TGTGCCAGCAGCCGGACAGGGGGCTCCGCCAATTACAATGAGCAGTTCTTC. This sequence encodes CASSRTGGSANYNEQFF.

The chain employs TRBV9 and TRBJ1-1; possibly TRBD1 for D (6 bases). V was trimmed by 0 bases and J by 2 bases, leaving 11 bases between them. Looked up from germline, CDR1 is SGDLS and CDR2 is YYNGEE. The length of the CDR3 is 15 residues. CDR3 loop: CASSVVDSDNTEAFF. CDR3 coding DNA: TGTGCCAGCAGCGTAGTGGACAGCGATAACACTGAAGCTTTCTTT.

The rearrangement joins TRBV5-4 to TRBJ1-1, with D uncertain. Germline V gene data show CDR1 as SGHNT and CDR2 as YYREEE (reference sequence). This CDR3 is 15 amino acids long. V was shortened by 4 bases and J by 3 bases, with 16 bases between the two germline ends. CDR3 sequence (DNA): TGTGCCAGCAGCCCGACGGGCAGGCTCGACACTGAAGCTTTCTTT. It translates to CASSPTGRLDTEAFF.

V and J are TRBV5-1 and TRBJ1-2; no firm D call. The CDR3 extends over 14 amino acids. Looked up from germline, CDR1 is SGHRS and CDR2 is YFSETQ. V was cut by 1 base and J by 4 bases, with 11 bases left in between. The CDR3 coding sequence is TGCGCCAGCAGCTTGATGCCAATATCCTATGGCTACACCTTC. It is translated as CASSLMPISYGYTF.

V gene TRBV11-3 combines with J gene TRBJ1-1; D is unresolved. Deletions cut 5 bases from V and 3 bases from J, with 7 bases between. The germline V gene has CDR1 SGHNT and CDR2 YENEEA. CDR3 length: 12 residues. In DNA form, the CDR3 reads TGTGCCAGCAGCCGGAGGGACACTGAAGCTTTCTTT. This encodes CASSRRDTEAFF.

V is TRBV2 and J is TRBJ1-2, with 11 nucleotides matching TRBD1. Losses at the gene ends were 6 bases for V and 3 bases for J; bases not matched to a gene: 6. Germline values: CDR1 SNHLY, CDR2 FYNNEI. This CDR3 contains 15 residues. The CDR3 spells CASSRGQGAYYGYTF. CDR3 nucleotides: TGTGCCAGCAGCCGAGGACAGGGGGCTTACTATGGCTACACCTTC.

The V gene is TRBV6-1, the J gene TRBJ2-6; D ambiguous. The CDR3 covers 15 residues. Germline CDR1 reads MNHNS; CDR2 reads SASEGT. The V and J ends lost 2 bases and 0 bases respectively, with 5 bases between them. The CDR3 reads CASSEFSSGANVLTF. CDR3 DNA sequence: TGTGCCAGCAGTGAATTCAGCTCTGGGGCCAACGTCCTGACTTTC.

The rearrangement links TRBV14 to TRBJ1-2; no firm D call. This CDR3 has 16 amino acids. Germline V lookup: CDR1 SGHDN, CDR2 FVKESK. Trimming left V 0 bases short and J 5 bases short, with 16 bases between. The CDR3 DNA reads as TGTGCCAGCAGCCAAGATATAGGCATCTTGGGGTATGGCTACACCTTC. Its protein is CASSQDIGILGYGYTF.

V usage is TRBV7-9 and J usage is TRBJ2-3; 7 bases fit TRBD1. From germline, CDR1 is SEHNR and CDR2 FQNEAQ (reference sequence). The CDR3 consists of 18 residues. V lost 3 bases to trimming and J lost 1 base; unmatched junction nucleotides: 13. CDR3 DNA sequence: TGTGCCAGCAGCTTCTCGCTAGGGGGCGAATTTGGCACAGATACGCAGTATTTT. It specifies CASSFSLGGEFGTDTQYF.

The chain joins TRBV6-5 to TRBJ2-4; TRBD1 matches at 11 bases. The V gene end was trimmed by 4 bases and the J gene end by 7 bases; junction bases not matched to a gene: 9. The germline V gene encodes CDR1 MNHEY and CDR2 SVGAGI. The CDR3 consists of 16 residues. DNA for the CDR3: TGTGCCAGCAGTTTCCTCGGGACAGGGGGTCGGAACATTCAGTACTTC. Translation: CASSFLGTGGRNIQYF.

The CDR3 DNA reads as TGCGCCAGCAGCCAAGCGAGGTCCGGGGAGCTGTTTTTT. Protein sequence: CASSQARSGELFF. This chain uses TRBV4-1 with TRBJ2-2; D is unclear. The V gene's germline CDR1 is MGHRA and CDR2 YSYEKL. Deletions cut 1 base from V and 6 bases from J, with 6 bases between. The CDR3 runs to 13 residues.

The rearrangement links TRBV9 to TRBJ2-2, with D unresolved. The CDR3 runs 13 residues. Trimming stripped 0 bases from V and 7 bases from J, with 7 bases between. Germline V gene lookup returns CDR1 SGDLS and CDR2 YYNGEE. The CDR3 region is CASSVEALGELFF. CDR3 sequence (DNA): TGTGCCAGCAGCGTAGAGGCCCTCGGGGAGCTGTTTTTT.

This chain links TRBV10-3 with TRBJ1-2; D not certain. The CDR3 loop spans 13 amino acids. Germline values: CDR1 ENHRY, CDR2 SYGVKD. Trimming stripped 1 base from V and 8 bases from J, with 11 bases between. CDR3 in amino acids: CAISEFGPEGYTF. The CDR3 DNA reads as TGTGCCATCAGTGAGTTCGGCCCGGAGGGCTACACCTTC.

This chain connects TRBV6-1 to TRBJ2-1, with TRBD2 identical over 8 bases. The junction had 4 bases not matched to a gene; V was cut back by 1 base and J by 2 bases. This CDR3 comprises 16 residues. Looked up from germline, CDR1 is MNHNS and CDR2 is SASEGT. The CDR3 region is CASSEELAAAYNEQFF. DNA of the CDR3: TGTGCCAGCAGTGAAGAACTAGCGGCCGCCTACAATGAGCAGTTCTTC.

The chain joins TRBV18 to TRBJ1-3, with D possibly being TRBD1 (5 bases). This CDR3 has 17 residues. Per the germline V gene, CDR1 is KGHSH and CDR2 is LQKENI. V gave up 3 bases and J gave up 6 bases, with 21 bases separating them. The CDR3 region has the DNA TGTGCCAGCTCACCGACTCCGGGACCGAGCAATGAAAACACCATATATTTT. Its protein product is CASSPTPGPSNENTIYF.

CDR3 region: CASSTPGREETQYF. The CDR3 bases are TGTGCCAGTAGTACCCCGGGGCGGGAGGAGACCCAGTACTTC. The chain couples TRBV19 to TRBJ2-5; TRBD2 aligns across 7 bases. Germline V gene sequence: CDR1 LNHDA, CDR2 SQIVND (reference sequence). This CDR3 has 14 amino acids. Unmatched junction bases numbered 7, after V lost 4 bases and J lost 5 bases.